The 22 T cell receptor beta chains in this list originate from one sample, sequenced in a study of shared clonotypes between healthy human individuals. TCRdb keeps only in-frame clones here, not all; method: immunoSEQ multiplex PCR. Of hundreds of thousands of clones in the sample, about 95% are singletons; the top ten hold 0.095% to 0.12%. Only CD45RO-negative cells positively selected for CCR7 counted as naive CD8 cells, so terminally differentiated effector memory CD45RA+ cells were excluded. Sequencing was done on a sample of naive CD8+ T cells sorted from blood. The receptor set was obtained from a woman in her twenties or thirties in good health.

This clone was detected once. The chain is built from TRBV19 and TRBJ2-5; 12 bases line up with TRBD2. This CDR3 region has 15 residues. Trimming removed 1 base from V and 5 bases from J; junction bases left unmatched: 2. Germline CDR1 and CDR2: LNHDA and SQIVND (reference sequence). CDR3 nucleotide sequence: TGTGCCAGTAGTATAGCGACTAGCGGGAGTGAGACCCAGTACTTC. Translated, it gives CASSIATSGSETQYF.

This chain uses TRBV6-5 with TRBJ1-2; TRBD1 agrees at 9 bases. Trimming cost V 9 bases and J 7 bases; bases outside gene matches: 9. CDR1 is MNHEY and CDR2 is SVGAGI in the germline V gene. The CDR3 runs 13 residues. In nucleotides, the CDR3 is TGTGCCAGTGGGACAGGGTTATATCTTGGCTACACCTTC. This sequence encodes CASGTGLYLGYTF.

This chain links TRBV13 with TRBJ2-1; a possible D gene is TRBD2 (8 bases). The CDR3 has 16 residues. V lost 5 bases and J 4 bases, leaving 18 bases between the germline ends. CDR1 PRHDT and CDR2 FYEKMQ come from the germline V gene (reference sequence). CDR3 DNA sequence: TGTGCCAGCAGCCCCGAGGGGGCGGGAGGATACAATGAGCAGTTCTTC. Protein sequence: CASSPEGAGGYNEQFF.

V gene TRBV6-6 combines with J gene TRBJ2-7, with a possible D match to TRBD2 (6 bases). CDR3 length equals 12 residues. Trimming stripped 6 bases from V and 4 bases from J, with 10 bases between. CDR1 and CDR2 from the germline V gene are MNHNY and SVGAGI (reference sequence). CDR3 residues: CASSGSAYEQYF. In nucleotides, the CDR3 is TGTGCCAGCAGCGGGAGCGCTTACGAGCAGTACTTC.

The chain has TRBV7-9 and TRBJ1-5; 9 positions match TRBD1. Trimming took 4 bases from V and 7 from J; bases not matched to a gene: 5. CDR1 is SEHNR, CDR2 FQNEAQ, per germline (reference sequence). The CDR3 totals 14 residues. The CDR3 DNA reads as TGTGCCAGCAGCTCCGGGACAGGGATACAGCCCCAGCATTTT. Translation: CASSSGTGIQPQHF. The entire variable domain, with the rest obtained from reference TRBV7-9 and TRBJ1-5, is as follows: DTGVSQNPRHKITKRGQNVTFRCDPISEHNRLYWYRQTLGQGPEFLTYFQNEAQLEKSRLLSDRFSAERPKGSFSTLEIQRTEQGDSAMYLCASSSGTGIQPQHFGDGTRLSIL.

This sequence joins TRBV28 and TRBJ2-1; no reliable D call. With 5 bases removed from V and 0 bases from J, the gap between germline ends came to 8 bases. The CDR3 consists of 14 residues. CDR1 MDHEN and CDR2 SYDVKM come from the germline V gene. This CDR3 reads CASSGLGSYNEQFF. Here the CDR3 DNA reads TGTGCCAGCAGTGGTCTGGGCTCCTACAATGAGCAGTTCTTC. Drawing the rest from reference TRBV28 and TRBJ2-1, the complete variable domain is DVKVTQSSRYLVKRTGEKVFLECVQDMDHENMFWYRQDPGLGLRLIYFSYDVKMKEKGDIPEGYSVSREKKERFSLILESASTNQTSMYLCASSGLGSYNEQFFGPGTRLTVL.

V gene TRBV4-1 combines with J gene TRBJ2-3; D might be TRBD2 (6 bases). The CDR3 runs 15 residues. Germline assignment: CDR1 MGHRA and CDR2 YSYEKL. Between the trimmed V and J ends, which lost 2 bases and 4 bases, there was a span of 13 bases. CDR3 in amino acids: CASSQTGLSPDTQYF. The CDR3 DNA follows: TGCGCCAGCAGCCAAACGGGACTTTCCCCAGATACGCAGTATTTT.

The chain links TRBV10-1 to TRBJ2-1; D is uncertain. The germline V and J ends were trimmed by 1 base and 6 bases, with 7 bases remaining between them. The CDR3 consists of 13 residues. The germline CDR1 and CDR2 sequences are WNHNN and SYGVQD (reference sequence). The CDR3 loop is CASSELPINEQFF. In DNA, the CDR3 is TGCGCCAGCAGTGAGTTACCGATCAATGAGCAGTTCTTC.

The chain recombines TRBV7-9 with TRBJ2-7; TRBD2 aligns across 8 bases. Trimming took 5 bases from V and 1 from J; bases not matched to a gene: 4. CDR3 size: 14 residues. Germline values: CDR1 SEHNR, CDR2 FQNEAQ (reference sequence). As DNA, the CDR3 is TGTGCCAGCAGCCATAGCGGGATATCCTACGAGCAGTACTTC. Translating it yields CASSHSGISYEQYF.

The chain joins TRBV5-4 to TRBJ1-4, with 8 bases aligning to TRBD1. The CDR3 is made up of 14 amino acids. Germline V gene lookup returns CDR1 SGHNT and CDR2 YYREEE (reference sequence). Losses at the gene ends were 4 bases for V and 5 bases for J; bases not matched to a gene: 4. The CDR3 loop is CASSPDRDNEKLFF. CDR3 bases: TGTGCCAGCAGCCCGGACAGGGACAATGAAAAACTGTTTTTT.

The chain joins TRBV7-2 to TRBJ1-5; possibly TRBD1 for D (5 bases). Germline V gene lookup returns CDR1 SGHTA and CDR2 FQGNSA. V gave up 3 bases and J gave up 0 bases, with 12 bases separating them. CDR3 size: 16 residues. For the CDR3, the DNA is TGTGCCAGCAGCTTGGGGACTTTCAGTAGCAATCAGCCCCAGCATTTT. Its protein is CASSLGTFSSNQPQHF. The full variable domain, completed using reference TRBV7-2 and TRBJ1-5, is GAGVSQSPSNKVTEKGKDVELRCDPISGHTALYWYRQSLGQGLEFLIYFQGNSAPDKSGLPSDRFSAERTGGSVSTLTIQRTQQEDSAVYLCASSLGTFSSNQPQHFGDGTRLSIL.

This clone was seen only once. This chain links TRBV7-2 with TRBJ2-1; 10 bases agree with TRBD2. The CDR3 is 16 amino acids. Trimming cost V 3 bases and J 4 bases; bases outside gene matches: 6. In germline, CDR1 is SGHTA, CDR2 FQGNSA. As DNA, the CDR3 is TGTGCCAGCAGCTTCTCCGGGACTAGCGAATACAATGAGCAGTTCTTC. Residues: CASSFSGTSEYNEQFF.

The CDR3 spells CASSGWTSGRGYEQYF. CDR3 sequence (DNA): TGTGCCAGCAGTGGTTGGACTAGCGGGAGGGGTTACGAGCAGTACTTC. The chain uses TRBV25-1 and TRBJ2-5; the match to TRBD2 covers 15 bases. The J call is in doubt because the DNA end fits TRBJ2-7 better. The CDR3 has 16 amino acids. Germline CDR1 and CDR2: MGHDK and SYGVNS.

This chain joins TRBV14 and TRBJ2-3, with 7 bases matching TRBD2. Unmatched junction bases numbered 7, after V lost 1 base and J lost 0 bases. Germline V gene sequence: CDR1 SGHDN, CDR2 FVKESK. This CDR3 spans 17 amino acids. CDR3 nucleotide sequence: TGTGCCAGCAGCCAAGTAAGCCTAGCGGTCAGCACAGATACGCAGTATTTT. This encodes CASSQVSLAVSTDTQYF.

This rearrangement joins TRBV11-2 to TRBJ2-5, with D perhaps TRBD2 (6 bases). The DNA end is more similar to TRBJ2-7, so the J call may be wrong. Germline V gives CDR1 SGHAT, CDR2 FQNNGV. This CDR3 region has 14 residues. CDR3 sequence reads: CASSHSGSLYEQYF. In DNA, the CDR3 is TGTGCCAGCAGCCATAGCGGTTCCTTATACGAGCAGTACTTC.

The CDR3 is CASSQTDSPLYNEQFF. CDR3 DNA: TGCGCCAGCAGCCAGACGGACAGTCCCCTTTACAATGAGCAGTTCTTC. The rearrangement links TRBV4-1 to TRBJ2-1, with D perhaps TRBD1 (6 bases). Germline V gives CDR1 MGHRA, CDR2 YSYEKL. There are 16 residues in the CDR3. Trimming took off 3 bases at V and 4 bases at J, with 16 bases between the two ends.

This chain uses TRBV7-2 with TRBJ1-5; D gene ambiguous. Trimming left V 3 bases short and J 0 bases short, with 9 bases between. This CDR3 has 15 residues. CDR1 SGHTA and CDR2 FQGNSA come from the germline V gene. The CDR3 reads CASSFRGRSNQPQHF. The CDR3 nucleotides read TGTGCCAGCAGCTTCCGGGGTCGTAGCAATCAGCCCCAGCATTTT.

The chain links TRBV19 to TRBJ1-2, with D hard to call. This CDR3 contains 11 residues. Germline values: CDR1 LNHDA, CDR2 SQIVND (reference sequence). Trimming cost V 5 bases and J 1 base, with 2 bases left between them. CDR3 nucleotide sequence: TGTGCCAGTAGTCATAACTATGGCTACACCTTC. Its protein is CASSHNYGYTF.

The V call is TRBV11-2, the J call TRBJ2-3; TRBD2 agrees at 8 bases. The CDR3 length is 14 residues. Germline-derived CDR1 and CDR2 are SGHAT and FQNNGV. Trimming cost V 4 bases and J 5 bases; bases outside gene matches: 5. The CDR3 protein is CASSSGLGRDTQYF. CDR3 DNA: TGTGCCAGCAGCTCGGGACTAGGGCGAGATACGCAGTATTTT.

CDR3 in DNA: TGTGCCAGCAGCTTAGCCGGGCGTATAGATGGCTACACCTTC. It is translated as CASSLAGRIDGYTF. The rearrangement links TRBV7-9 to TRBJ1-2; the D is unclear. From germline, CDR1 is SEHNR and CDR2 FQNEAQ (reference sequence). CDR3 length: 14 residues. V was clipped by 0 bases and J by 6 bases, with 11 bases between them.

The chain is built from TRBV2 and TRBJ1-1, with D possibly matching TRBD1 (6 bases). There are 16 residues in the CDR3. CDR1 is SNHLY, CDR2 FYNNEI, per germline. Between the trimmed V and J ends, which lost 4 bases and 4 bases, there was a span of 19 bases. The CDR3 here is CASSGPQGPHVTEAFF. CDR3 nucleotides: TGTGCCAGCAGTGGACCACAGGGCCCCCACGTCACTGAAGCTTTCTTT.

The chain is built from TRBV6-6 and TRBJ2-7; no firm D call. V dropped 7 bases and J dropped 2 bases, with 12 bases sitting between them. Germline CDR1 and CDR2: MNHNY and SVGAGI (reference sequence). CDR3 length: 13 residues. CDR3 loop: CASKGWETYEQYF. For the CDR3, the DNA is TGTGCCAGCAAAGGTTGGGAAACCTACGAGCAGTACTTC.